This TCR beta chain was sequenced in a study of blood T cell repertoires in COVID-19. This CDR3 comprises 15 residues. The junction had 6 bases not matched to a gene; V was cut back by 4 bases and J by 3 bases. Per germline, CDR1 LNHDA and CDR2 SQIVND (reference sequence). Only in-frame clones appear in the TCRdb table, and some are missing; sequencing was by immunoSEQ multiplex PCR. Of some 250,000 clones in the sample, about 88% were seen once. Sequenced sample: peripheral blood. The rearrangement joins TRBV19 to TRBJ2-3, with TRBD1 matching over 8 bases. The clonotype originates from a woman in her thirties or forties who had recovered from COVID-19. Written as DNA, the CDR3 is TGTGCCAGTAGTAGAACCGGGACAGGTACAGATACGCAGTATTTT. Protein sequence: CASSRTGTGTDTQYF.